The clone carrying this T cell receptor (beta chain) has only a few counts. Its target is not known. This sample is part of a study of cytomegalovirus exposure and HLA in healthy donors. Study-wide results and limits: It has been reported that TCR beta sequences accurately predicted the HLA-A and HLA-B alleles of most subjects.

The CDR3 sequence is 13 residues long. CDR1 and CDR2 from the germline V gene are SGHNT and YYREEE (reference sequence). Trimming took off 0 bases at V and 4 bases at J, with 7 bases between the two ends. PCR employed 60 Vbeta and 13 Jbeta primers. The table came from immunoSEQ multiplex PCR; TCRdb's copy has only in-frame clones and leaves some out. The sample yields more than 95,000 clones, around 75% seen once. The rearrangement uses TRBV5-4 and TRBJ1-2; D remains unclear. The TCR sequence derives from a man aged 35-49 years in good health and CMV-seronegative. Input material: PBMCs. The CDR3: CASSLGDSYGYTF. As DNA, the CDR3 is TGTGCCAGCAGCTTGGGCGATTCCTATGGCTACACCTTC. Combining the CDR3 with reference TRBV5-4 and TRBJ1-2 gives the whole variable domain ETGVTQSPTHLIKTRGQQVTLRCSSQSGHNTVSWYQQALGQGPQFIFQYYREEENGRGNFPPRFSGLQFPNYSSELNVNALELDDSALYLCASSLGDSYGYTFGSGTRLTVV.